This TCR beta chain was sequenced in a study of blood T cells in healthy people across ages. At the level of the study: Researchers report that template switching captured about one barcoded beta molecule per two T cells. Study results and limitations: Roughly linear declines in TCR beta diversity per million T cells occurred with age. Naive CD4+ cells and diversity were both higher in long-lived donors than in aged donors.

Combining a sample-barcoded 5' primer with a J-beta primer mix, a second PCR ran for about 7 to 11 cycles. TCRdb called the 5' RACE reads again in MiXCR, with one record for every CDR3 protein. The table lists over 1,500,000 distinct CDR3 sequences, about 39% of them singletons. Note on this clonotype: Its antigen is still unknown.

Per sample, a minimum of 6 million PBMCs were isolated. This TCR was sampled from a human donor in good health. Material: blood.

CDR3 coding DNA: TGCAGCGTTGAAGAGTTAGGGGGAGCGACTTATGGCTACACCTTC. Translating it yields CSVEELGGATYGYTF. This chain joins TRBV29-1 and TRBJ1-2; tentatively, D is TRBD1 (6 bases). The CDR3 spans 15 residues. The germline gives CDR1 SQVTM, CDR2 ANQGSEA. Trimming left V 0 bases short and J 5 bases short, with 16 bases between.